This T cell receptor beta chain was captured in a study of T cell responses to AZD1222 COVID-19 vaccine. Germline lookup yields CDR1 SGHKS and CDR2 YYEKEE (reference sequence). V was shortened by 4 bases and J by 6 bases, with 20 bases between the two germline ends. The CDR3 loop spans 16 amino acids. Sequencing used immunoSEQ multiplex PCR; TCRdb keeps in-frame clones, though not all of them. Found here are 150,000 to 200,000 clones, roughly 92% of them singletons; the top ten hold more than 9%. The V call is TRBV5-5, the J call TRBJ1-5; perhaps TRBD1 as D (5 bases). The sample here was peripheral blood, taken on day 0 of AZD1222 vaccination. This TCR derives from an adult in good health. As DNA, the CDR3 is TGTGCCAGCAGCCCGACCCCCAGGGTGAGGGCTCAGCCCCAGCATTTT. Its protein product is CASSPTPRVRAQPQHF.